The TCR beta chain described here comes from a study of cytomegalovirus exposure and HLA in healthy donors. Study-level findings and limits: With DRB1 most and HLA-C fewest, TCR association rates differed between HLA loci in a later analysis. TCR beta chain V- and J-gene trimming was linked, in a later analysis, to a missense variant in DCLRE1C. It was taken for granted in presence/absence analyses that sequencing depth across donors was roughly uniform.

Use of 60 Vbeta and 13 Jbeta primers characterized the PCR. Data came from immunoSEQ multiplex PCR; TCRdb stores just in-frame clones and leaves some out. The sample records approximately 110,000 clones, 76% being singletons. This CDR3 is 13 amino acids long. Germline CDR1 reads MNHEY; CDR2 reads SMNVEV (reference sequence). Trimming removed 3 bases from V and 8 bases from J; junction bases left unmatched: 6. Remarks on this clone: The antigen remains undetermined.

Donors sampled were nominally healthy, though unrecorded immune exposures were likely. Sequencing used PBMCs. The chain couples TRBV27 to TRBJ1-2; 7 nucleotides match TRBD1. This TCR came from a woman between 50 and 59 years old in good health and CMV-seropositive. CDR3 region: CASSFLDRTGYTF. The DNA for the CDR3 is TGTGCCAGCAGTTTCCTGGACAGGACGGGCTACACCTTC.